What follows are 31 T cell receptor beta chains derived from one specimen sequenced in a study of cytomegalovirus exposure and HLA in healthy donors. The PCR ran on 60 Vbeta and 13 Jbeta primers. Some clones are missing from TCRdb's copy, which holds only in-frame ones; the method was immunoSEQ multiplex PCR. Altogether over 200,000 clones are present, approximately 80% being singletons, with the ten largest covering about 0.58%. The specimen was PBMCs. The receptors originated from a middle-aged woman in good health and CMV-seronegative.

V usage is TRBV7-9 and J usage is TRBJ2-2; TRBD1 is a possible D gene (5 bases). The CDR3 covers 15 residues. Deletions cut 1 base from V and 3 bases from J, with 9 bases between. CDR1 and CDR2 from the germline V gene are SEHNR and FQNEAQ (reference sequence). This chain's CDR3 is CASSLDRGYTGELFF. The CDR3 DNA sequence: TGTGCCAGCAGCTTAGATAGGGGATACACCGGGGAGCTGTTTTTT.

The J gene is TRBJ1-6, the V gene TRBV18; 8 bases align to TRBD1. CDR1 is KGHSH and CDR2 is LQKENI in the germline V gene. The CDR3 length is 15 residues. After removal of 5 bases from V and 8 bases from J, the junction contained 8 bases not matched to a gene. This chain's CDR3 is CASSSDRVGDSPLHF. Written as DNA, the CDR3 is TGTGCCAGCTCATCGGACAGGGTGGGGGATTCACCCCTCCACTTT. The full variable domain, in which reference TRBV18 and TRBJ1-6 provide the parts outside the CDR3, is NAGVMQNPRHLVRRRGQEARLRCSPMKGHSHVYWYRQLPEEGLKFMVYLQKENIIDESGMPKERFSAEFPKEGPSILRIQQVVRGDSAAYFCASSSDRVGDSPLHFGNGTRLTVT.

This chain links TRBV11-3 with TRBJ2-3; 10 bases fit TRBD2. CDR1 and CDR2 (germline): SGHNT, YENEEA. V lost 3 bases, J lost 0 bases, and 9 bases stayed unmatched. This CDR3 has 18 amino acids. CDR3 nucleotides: TGTGCCAGCAGCTTGGGGCTAGCGGGGGCCTCTAGCACAGATACGCAGTATTTT. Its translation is CASSLGLAGASSTDTQYF.

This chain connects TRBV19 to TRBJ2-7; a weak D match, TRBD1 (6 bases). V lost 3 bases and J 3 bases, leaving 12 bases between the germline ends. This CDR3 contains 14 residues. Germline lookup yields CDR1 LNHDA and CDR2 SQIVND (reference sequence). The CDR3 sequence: CASSMGRGNYEQYF. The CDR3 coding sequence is TGTGCCAGTAGTATGGGAAGGGGGAACTACGAGCAGTACTTC.

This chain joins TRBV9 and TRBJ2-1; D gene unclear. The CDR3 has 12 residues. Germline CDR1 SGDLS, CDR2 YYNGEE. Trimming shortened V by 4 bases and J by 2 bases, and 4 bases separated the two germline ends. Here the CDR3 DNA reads TGTGCCAGCAGCCCAACCTACAATGAGCAGTTCTTC. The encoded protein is CASSPTYNEQFF.

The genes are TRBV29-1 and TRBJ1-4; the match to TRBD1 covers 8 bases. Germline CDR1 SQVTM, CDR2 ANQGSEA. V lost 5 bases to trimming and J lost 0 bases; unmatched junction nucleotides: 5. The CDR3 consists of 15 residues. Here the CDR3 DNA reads TGCAGCGTTAGGATACAGGGGGCAACTAATGAAAAACTGTTTTTT. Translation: CSVRIQGATNEKLFF.

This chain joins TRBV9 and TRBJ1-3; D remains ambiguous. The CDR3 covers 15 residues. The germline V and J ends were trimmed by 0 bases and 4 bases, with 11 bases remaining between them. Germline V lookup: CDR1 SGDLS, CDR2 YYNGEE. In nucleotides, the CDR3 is TGTGCCAGCAGCGTAGAGTCAGCGGCAGGAAACACCATATATTTT. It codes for CASSVESAAGNTIYF. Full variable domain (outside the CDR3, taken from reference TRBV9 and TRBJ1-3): DSGVTQTPKHLITATGQRVTLRCSPRSGDLSVYWYQQSLDQGLQFLIQYYNGEERAKGNILERFSAQQFPDLHSELNLSSLELGDSALYFCASSVESAAGNTIYFGEGSWLTVV.

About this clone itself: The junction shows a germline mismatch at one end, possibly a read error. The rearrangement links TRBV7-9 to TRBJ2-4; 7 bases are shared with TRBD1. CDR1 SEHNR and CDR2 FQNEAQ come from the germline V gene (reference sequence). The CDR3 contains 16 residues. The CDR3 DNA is TGTTCCAGCAGCTTTGGAGTCGGGGACAGTAAAAACATTCAGTACTTC. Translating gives CSSSFGVGDSKNIQYF.

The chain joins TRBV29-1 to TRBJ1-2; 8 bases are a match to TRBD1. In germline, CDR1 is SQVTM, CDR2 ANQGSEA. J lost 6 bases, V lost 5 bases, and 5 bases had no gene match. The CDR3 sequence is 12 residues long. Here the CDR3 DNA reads TGCAGCGTTCTTACAGGGGGGGATGGCTACACCTTC. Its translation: CSVLTGGDGYTF. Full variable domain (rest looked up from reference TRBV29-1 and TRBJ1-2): SAVISQKPSRDICQRGTSLTIQCQVDSQVTMMFWYRQQPGQSLTLIATANQGSEATYESGFVIDKFPISRPNLTFSTLTVSNMSPEDSSIYLCSVLTGGDGYTFGSGTRLTVV.

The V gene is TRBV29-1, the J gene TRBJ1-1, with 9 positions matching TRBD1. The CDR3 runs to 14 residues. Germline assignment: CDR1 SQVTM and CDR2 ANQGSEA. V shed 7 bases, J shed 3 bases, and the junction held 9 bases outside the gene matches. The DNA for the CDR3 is TGCAGCGAAACAAGGGGACAGGGCTACACTGAAGCTTTCTTT. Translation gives CSETRGQGYTEAFF.

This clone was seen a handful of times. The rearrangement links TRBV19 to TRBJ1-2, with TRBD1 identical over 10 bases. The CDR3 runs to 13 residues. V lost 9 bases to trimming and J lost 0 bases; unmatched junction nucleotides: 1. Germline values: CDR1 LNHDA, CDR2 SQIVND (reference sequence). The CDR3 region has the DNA TGTGCCAGGGACAGGGGGACTAACTATGGCTACACCTTC. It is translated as CARDRGTNYGYTF. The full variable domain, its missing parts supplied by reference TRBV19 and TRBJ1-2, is DGGITQSPKYLFRKEGQNVTLSCEQNLNHDAMYWYRQDPGQGLRLIYYSQIVNDFQKGDIAEGYSVSREKKESFPLTVTSAQKNPTAFYLCARDRGTNYGYTFGSGTRLTVV.

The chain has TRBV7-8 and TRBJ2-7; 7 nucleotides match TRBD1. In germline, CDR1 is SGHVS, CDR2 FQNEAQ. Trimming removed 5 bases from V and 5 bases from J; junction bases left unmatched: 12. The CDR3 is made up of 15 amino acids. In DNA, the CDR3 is TGTGCCAGCAGCCACGCGAGAGGGGGCTGGAACGAGCAGTACTTC. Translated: CASSHARGGWNEQYF.

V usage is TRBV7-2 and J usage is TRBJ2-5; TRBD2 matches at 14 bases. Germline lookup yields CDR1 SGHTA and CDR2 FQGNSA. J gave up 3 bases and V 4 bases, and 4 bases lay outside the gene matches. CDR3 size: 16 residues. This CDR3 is CASSSPGLAGEETQYF. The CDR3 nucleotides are TGTGCCAGCAGCTCACCGGGACTAGCGGGGGAAGAGACCCAGTACTTC.

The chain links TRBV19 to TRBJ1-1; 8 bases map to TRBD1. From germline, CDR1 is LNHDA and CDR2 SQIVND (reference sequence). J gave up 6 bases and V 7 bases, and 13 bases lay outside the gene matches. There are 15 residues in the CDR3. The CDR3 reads CASIETGVYNAEAFF. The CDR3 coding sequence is TGTGCCAGTATTGAGACAGGGGTGTATAACGCTGAAGCTTTCTTT.

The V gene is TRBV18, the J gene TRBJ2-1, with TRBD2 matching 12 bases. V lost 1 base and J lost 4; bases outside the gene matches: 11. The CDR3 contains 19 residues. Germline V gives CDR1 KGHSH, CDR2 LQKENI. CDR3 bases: TGTGCCAGCTCACCACTTTTGCCTAGCGGGGGGGCCGTGTACAATGAGCAGTTCTTC. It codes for CASSPLLPSGGAVYNEQFF. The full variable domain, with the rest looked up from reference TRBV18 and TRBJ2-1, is NAGVMQNPRHLVRRRGQEARLRCSPMKGHSHVYWYRQLPEEGLKFMVYLQKENIIDESGMPKERFSAEFPKEGPSILRIQQVVRGDSAAYFCASSPLLPSGGAVYNEQFFGPGTRLTVL.

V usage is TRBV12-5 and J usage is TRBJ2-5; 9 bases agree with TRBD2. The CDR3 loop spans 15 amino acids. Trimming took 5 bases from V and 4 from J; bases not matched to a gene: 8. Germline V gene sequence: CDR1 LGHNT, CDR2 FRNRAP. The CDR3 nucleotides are TGTGCTAGTGGTCTAGGTACACTAGCGGGAGAGACCCAGTACTTC. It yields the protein CASGLGTLAGETQYF.

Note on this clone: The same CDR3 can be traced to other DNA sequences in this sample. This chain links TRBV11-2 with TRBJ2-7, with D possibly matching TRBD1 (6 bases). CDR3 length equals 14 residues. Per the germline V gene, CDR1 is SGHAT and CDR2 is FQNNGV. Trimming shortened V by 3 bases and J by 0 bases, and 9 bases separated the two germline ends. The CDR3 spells CASSFGTSSYEQYF. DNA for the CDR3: TGTGCCAGCAGCTTCGGGACAAGCTCCTACGAGCAGTACTTC.

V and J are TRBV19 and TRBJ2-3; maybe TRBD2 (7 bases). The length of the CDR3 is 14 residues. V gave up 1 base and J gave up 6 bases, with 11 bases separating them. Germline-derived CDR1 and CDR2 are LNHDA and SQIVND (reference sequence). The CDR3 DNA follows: TGTGCCAGTAGTATAGGGGGGGGCCGGGATACGCAGTATTTT. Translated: CASSIGGGRDTQYF.

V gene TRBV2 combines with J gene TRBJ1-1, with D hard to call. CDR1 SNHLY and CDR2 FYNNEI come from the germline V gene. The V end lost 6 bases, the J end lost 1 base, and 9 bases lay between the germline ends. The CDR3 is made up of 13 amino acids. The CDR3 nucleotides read TGTGCCAGCAGCCCCGACTGGAACACTGAAGCTTTCTTT. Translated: CASSPDWNTEAFF.

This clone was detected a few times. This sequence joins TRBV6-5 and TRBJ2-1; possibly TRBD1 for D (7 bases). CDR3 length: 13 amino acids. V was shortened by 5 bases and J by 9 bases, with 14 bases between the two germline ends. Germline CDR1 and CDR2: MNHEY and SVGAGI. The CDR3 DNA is TGTGCCAGCAGTCGAACCCAGGGGGGTGAGCAGTTCTTC. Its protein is CASSRTQGGEQFF.

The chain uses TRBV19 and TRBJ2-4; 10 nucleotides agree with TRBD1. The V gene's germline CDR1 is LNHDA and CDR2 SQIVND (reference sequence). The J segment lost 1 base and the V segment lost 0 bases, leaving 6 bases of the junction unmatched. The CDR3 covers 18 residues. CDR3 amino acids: CASSIDADRGRAKNIQYF. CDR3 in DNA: TGTGCCAGTAGTATAGACGCGGACAGGGGGAGGGCCAAAAACATTCAGTACTTC.

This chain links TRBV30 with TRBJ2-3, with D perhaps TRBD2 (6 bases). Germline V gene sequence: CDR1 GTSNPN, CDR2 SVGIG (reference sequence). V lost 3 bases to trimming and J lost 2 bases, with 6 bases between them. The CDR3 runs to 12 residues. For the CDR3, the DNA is TGTGCCTGGAGGCGGGACACAGATACGCAGTATTTT. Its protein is CAWRRDTDTQYF.

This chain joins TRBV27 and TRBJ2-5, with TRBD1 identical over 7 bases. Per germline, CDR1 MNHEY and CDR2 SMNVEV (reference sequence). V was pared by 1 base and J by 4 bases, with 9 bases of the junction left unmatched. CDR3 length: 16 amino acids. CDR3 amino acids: CASSLLGKGQPETQYF. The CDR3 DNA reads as TGTGCCAGCAGTTTATTAGGCAAGGGACAGCCAGAGACCCAGTACTTC.

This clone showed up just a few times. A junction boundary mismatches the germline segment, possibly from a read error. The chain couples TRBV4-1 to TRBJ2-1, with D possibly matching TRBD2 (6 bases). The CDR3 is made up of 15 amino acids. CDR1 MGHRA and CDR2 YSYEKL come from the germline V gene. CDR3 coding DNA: TGCGCCAGCAGCCAAGAGGGGGACTCCAACAATGAGCAGTTCTTC. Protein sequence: CASSQEGDSNNEQFF.

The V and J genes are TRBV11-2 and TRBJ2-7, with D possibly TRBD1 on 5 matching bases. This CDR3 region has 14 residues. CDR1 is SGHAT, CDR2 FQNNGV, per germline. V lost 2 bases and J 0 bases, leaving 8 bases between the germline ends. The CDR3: CASSLQGRSYEQYF. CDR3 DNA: TGTGCCAGCAGCTTACAGGGCCGCTCCTACGAGCAGTACTTC.

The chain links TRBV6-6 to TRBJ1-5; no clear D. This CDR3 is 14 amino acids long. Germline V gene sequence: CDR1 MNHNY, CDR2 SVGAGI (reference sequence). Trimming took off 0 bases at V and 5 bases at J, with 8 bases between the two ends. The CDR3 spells CASSYSENYQPQHF. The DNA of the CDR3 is TGTGCCAGCAGTTACTCCGAGAATTATCAGCCCCAGCATTTT.

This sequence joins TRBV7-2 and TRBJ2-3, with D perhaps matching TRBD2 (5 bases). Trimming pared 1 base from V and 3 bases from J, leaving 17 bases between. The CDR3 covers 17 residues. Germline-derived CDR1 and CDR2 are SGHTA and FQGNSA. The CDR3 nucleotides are TGTGCCAGCAGCTTAGGGTCCGGAGTACTAGGGACAGATACGCAGTATTTT. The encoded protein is CASSLGSGVLGTDTQYF.

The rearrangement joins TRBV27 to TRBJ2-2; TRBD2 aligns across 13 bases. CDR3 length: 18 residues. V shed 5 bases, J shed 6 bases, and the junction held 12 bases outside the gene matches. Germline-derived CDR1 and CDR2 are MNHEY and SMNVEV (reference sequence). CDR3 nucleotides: TGTGCCAGCAGTGCCATACTAGCGGGGGGGCCAGGCGCCGGGGAGCTGTTTTTT. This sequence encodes CASSAILAGGPGAGELFF.

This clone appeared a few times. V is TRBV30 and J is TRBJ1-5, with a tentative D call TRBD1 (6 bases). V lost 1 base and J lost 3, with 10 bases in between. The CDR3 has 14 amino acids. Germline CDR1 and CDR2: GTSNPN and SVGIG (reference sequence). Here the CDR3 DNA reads TGTGCCTGGAGTGGGGGGCAGGTCAATCAGCCCCAGCATTTT. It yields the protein CAWSGGQVNQPQHF.

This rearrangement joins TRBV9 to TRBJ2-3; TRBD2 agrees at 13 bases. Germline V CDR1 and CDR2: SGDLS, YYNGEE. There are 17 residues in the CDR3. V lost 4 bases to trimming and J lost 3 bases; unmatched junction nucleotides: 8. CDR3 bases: TGTGCCAGCAGCTATGGGACTAGCGGGGTAGGGACAGATACGCAGTATTTT. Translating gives CASSYGTSGVGTDTQYF.

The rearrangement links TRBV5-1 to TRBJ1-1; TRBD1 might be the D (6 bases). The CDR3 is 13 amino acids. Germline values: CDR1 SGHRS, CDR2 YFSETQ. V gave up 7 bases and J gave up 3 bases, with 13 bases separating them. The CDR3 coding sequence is TGCGCCAGCGCCGGGGGGCTTCACACTGAAGCTTTCTTT. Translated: CASAGGLHTEAFF.